Below are 21 T cell receptor beta chains sequenced from a single sample in a study of metastatic and nonmetastatic thyroid tumors (dated by TCRdb to 2019 to 2021). Receptors were amplified or captured by PCR. These reads were obtained on an Illumina HiSeq 4000. TCRdb trimmed public reads at Q25 via fastp, called clones via MiXCR and kept in-frame beta chains. The sample table lists about 40,000 clones, about a sixth of them with a count of one. Around 4% of the sample belongs to the ten largest clones. No treatment had been received by any patient before thyroid surgery. The sequenced material came from blood. The receptor set was obtained from a female donor with papillary thyroid cancer or a benign thyroid nodule (not recorded which). Some clones in this sample may be carry-over from other donors' samples.

This clone was detected many times. The chain recombines TRBV19 with TRBJ2-1, with a weak D call TRBD1 (7 bases). CDR1 LNHDA and CDR2 SQIVND come from the germline V gene (reference sequence). The length of the CDR3 is 15 residues. The germline V and J ends were trimmed by 3 bases and 9 bases, with 18 bases remaining between them. CDR3 region: CASSMTPGTAGEQFF. For the CDR3, the DNA is TGTGCCAGTAGTATGACCCCGGGGACAGCGGGTGAGCAGTTCTTC.

This clone was seen many times. The V gene is TRBV5-6, the J gene TRBJ2-2; TRBD2 aligns across 14 bases. Losses at the gene ends were 4 bases for V and 3 bases for J; bases not matched to a gene: 8. Germline CDR1 is SGHDT and CDR2 is YYEEEE. The CDR3 extends over 18 amino acids. The CDR3 DNA follows: TGTGCCAGCAGCCCCCTAGGGACTAGCGGGGGCGACACCGGGGAGCTGTTTTTT. Translation gives CASSPLGTSGGDTGELFF.

This clone has at least ten counts. V is TRBV7-3 and J is TRBJ2-7; possible D gene TRBD2, 5 bases. Germline V gene sequence: CDR1 SGHTA, CDR2 FQGTGA. The CDR3 extends over 13 amino acids. The germline V and J ends were trimmed by 3 bases and 3 bases, with 9 bases remaining between them. The CDR3 here is CASSFGKNYEQYF. The CDR3 coding sequence is TGTGCCAGCAGCTTCGGGAAGAACTACGAGCAGTACTTC.

This clone is termed large. The chain links TRBV6-1 to TRBJ2-2; D is undetermined. The CDR3 has 15 residues. Deletions cut 3 bases from V and 7 bases from J, with 15 bases between. Germline CDR1 MNHNS, CDR2 SASEGT. The chain's CDR3 is CASSEELGSSGELFF. CDR3 nucleotides: TGTGCCAGCAGTGAGGAGCTGGGGTCTAGCGGGGAGCTGTTTTTT.

This clone was observed at least ten times. The V call is TRBV7-2, the J call TRBJ2-3; D gene ambiguous. This CDR3 is built from 13 residues. Germline CDR1 reads SGHTA; CDR2 reads FQGNSA. Trimming stripped 2 bases from V and 4 bases from J, with 7 bases between. The CDR3 loop is CASSLSYSDTQYF. CDR3 coding DNA: TGTGCCAGCAGCTTAAGCTATTCAGATACGCAGTATTTT.

This clone appeared many times. The J gene is TRBJ1-2, the V gene TRBV28, with D hard to call. The CDR3 loop spans 14 amino acids. Germline values: CDR1 MDHEN, CDR2 SYDVKM. V was pared by 6 bases and J by 4 bases, with 15 bases between. The CDR3 DNA follows: TGTGCCAGCAGCGAGACCCGTATTCCCTATGGCTACACCTTC. This encodes CASSETRIPYGYTF.

This clone was seen many times. The chain links TRBV5-4 to TRBJ2-7; TRBD2 agrees at 12 bases. Germline V gene data show CDR1 as SGHNT and CDR2 as YYREEE (reference sequence). This CDR3 is built from 14 residues. V was pared by 4 bases and J by 8 bases, with 7 bases of the junction left unmatched. The DNA of the CDR3 is TGTGCCAGCAGCGCGACTAGCGGGGGTTCCAAGCAGTACTTC. It codes for CASSATSGGSKQYF.

At least ten counts were recorded for this clone. The V and J genes are TRBV11-3 and TRBJ2-5; TRBD2 is a possible D gene (6 bases). The germline V and J ends were trimmed by 1 base and 1 base, with 7 bases remaining between them. The CDR3 has 14 residues. Per germline, CDR1 SGHNT and CDR2 YENEEA. In DNA form, the CDR3 reads TGTGCCAGCAGCTTAGGGGGGGTCCAAGAGACCCAGTACTTC. Its translation: CASSLGGVQETQYF.

In this sample, this clone turned up many times. This may be a read error: a much more frequent sequence differs by one nucleotide. The rearrangement uses TRBV6-1 and TRBJ1-1; tentative D call: TRBD1 (5 bases). The germline gives CDR1 MNHNS, CDR2 SASEGT. The CDR3 covers 13 residues. CDR3 bases: TGTGCCAGCAGTCCCCAGGGAAGCACTGAAGCTTCCTTT. Translating gives CASSPQGSTEASF.

This clone was seen at least ten times. The genes are TRBV6-4 and TRBJ2-3, with D unresolved. V gave up 2 bases and J gave up 0 bases, with 3 bases separating them. The CDR3 covers 13 residues. CDR1 MRHNA and CDR2 SNTAGT come from the germline V gene. The CDR3 is CASSDGSTDTQYF. CDR3 DNA: TGTGCCAGCAGTGACGGTAGCACAGATACGCAGTATTTT.

The sample holds many counts of this clone. The chain has TRBV11-2 and TRBJ1-1; D is uncertain. The CDR3 contains 15 residues. With 1 base removed from V and 4 bases from J, the gap between germline ends came to 13 bases. The V gene's germline CDR1 is SGHAT and CDR2 FQNNGV. CDR3 bases: TGTGCCAGCAGCTTAGGACCAGGCCTCGGCACTGAAGCTTTCTTT. Translating it yields CASSLGPGLGTEAFF.

This clone was counted a few times. At one end, the junction sequence differs from germline, possibly due to a read error. The V and J genes are TRBV19 and TRBJ1-2; possibly TRBD1 for D (6 bases). The CDR3 runs 10 residues. From germline, CDR1 is LNHDA and CDR2 SQIVND (reference sequence). CDR3 nucleotides: TGTGCCAGTAGTATCGACAGGCCGGTTTTC. Its translation: CASSIDRPVF.

This clone was recorded at least ten times. The chain joins TRBV28 to TRBJ1-1; TRBD1 aligns across 9 bases. The CDR3 contains 15 residues. V shed 5 bases, J shed 2 bases, and the junction held 6 bases outside the gene matches. The germline V gene has CDR1 MDHEN and CDR2 SYDVKM. CDR3 region: CASSDPGQGNTEAFF. The CDR3 nucleotides are TGTGCCAGCAGTGATCCGGGACAGGGAAACACTGAAGCTTTCTTT.

There are many counts of this clone. The V and J genes are TRBV2 and TRBJ1-4; 10 nucleotides agree with TRBD1. Germline V lookup: CDR1 SNHLY, CDR2 FYNNEI. V shed 6 bases, J shed 8 bases, and the junction held 9 bases outside the gene matches. This CDR3 spans 15 amino acids. CDR3 protein: CASSAVGQGFEKLFF. In DNA form, the CDR3 reads TGTGCCAGCAGCGCCGTGGGACAGGGGTTCGAAAAACTGTTTTTT.

This clone was seen ten or more times. V usage is TRBV6-1 and J usage is TRBJ1-2; the match to TRBD1 covers 7 bases. V lost 6 bases, J lost 4 bases, and 8 bases stayed unmatched. CDR1 is MNHNS and CDR2 is SASEGT in the germline V gene. This CDR3 is built from 14 residues. The CDR3 DNA is TGTGCCAGCAGACCAATACAGGGGAGCTATGGCTACACCTTC. Amino acids: CASRPIQGSYGYTF.

This clone was counted a few times. One end of the junction fails to match germline, which may point to a read error. J is TRBJ1-5 and V is TRBV30; possibly TRBD1 for D (6 bases). There are 14 residues in the CDR3. CDR1 and CDR2 (germline): GTSNPN, SVGIG (reference sequence). The CDR3 bases are TGTGCCTTGAGTGTAGACTCAGGGGCTCAGCCCCAGCATTTT. Residues: CALSVDSGAQPQHF.

This clone was detected a few times. The chain joins TRBV6-1 to TRBJ2-7, with D tentatively TRBD1 or TRBD2 (5 bases each). Germline-derived CDR1 and CDR2 are MNHNS and SASEGT. V gave up 10 bases and J gave up 1 base, with 14 bases separating them. The CDR3 has 13 amino acids. CDR3 sequence reads: CAITRDVSYEQYF. The CDR3 DNA sequence: TGTGCCATCACTCGGGACGTTTCCTACGAGCAGTACTTC.

This clone was seen many times. J is TRBJ1-5 and V is TRBV16; tentative D call: TRBD1 (5 bases). Germline V gene data show CDR1 as KGHSY and CDR2 as FQNENV. V was shortened by 4 bases and J by 0 bases, with 10 bases between the two germline ends. The CDR3 is 15 amino acids. DNA of the CDR3: TGTGCCAGCAGCCCTCCTGGGGGTAGCAATCAGCCCCAGCATTTT. Translated, it gives CASSPPGGSNQPQHF.

The J gene is TRBJ1-3, the V gene TRBV5-1, with TRBD1 identical over 8 bases. With V trimmed by 8 bases and J by 2 bases, 9 bases remained unmatched. Germline V gene sequence: CDR1 SGHRS, CDR2 YFSETQ. This CDR3 contains 15 residues. The DNA of the CDR3 is TGCGCCAGTACCGACAGGGGATGCCCTGGAAACACCATATATTTT. This sequence encodes CASTDRGCPGNTIYF.

The sample holds many counts of this clone. The chain employs TRBV10-3 and TRBJ1-1; D gene unclear. CDR3 length: 13 amino acids. The germline V gene has CDR1 ENHRY and CDR2 SYGVKD. V was shortened by 3 bases and J by 0 bases, with 5 bases between the two germline ends. The chain's CDR3 is CAISEFMNTEAFF. The CDR3 DNA follows: TGTGCCATCAGTGAATTTATGAACACTGAAGCTTTCTTT.

This clone has ten or more counts. V usage is TRBV6-2 or TRBV6-3 and J usage is TRBJ1-2; D unclear. CDR1 MNHEY and CDR2 SVGEGT come from the germline V gene. The CDR3 is made up of 14 amino acids. V shed 2 bases and J shed 0 bases, with 7 bases lying between them. The CDR3 reads CASSYVGSNYGYTF. The CDR3 DNA follows: TGTGCCAGCAGTTACGTGGGGTCTAACTATGGCTACACCTTC.